The source of this T cell receptor beta chain is a study of CD8 T cells in Susac syndrome (dated by TCRdb to between 2018 and 2021). With respect to the entire study: Whether CD8+ T cell activation and differentiation in Susac syndrome was antigen driven was tested using repertoire sequencing. CD8+ T cell repertoire clonality was compared between more than 9 healthy donors, approximately 14 Susac syndrome patients and 15 multiple sclerosis patients. Paper-wide results and their limitations: The number of individuals in the TCR sequencing and HLA analysis was acknowledged as relatively small.

About this clonotype itself: The clone's antigen remains unknown. No clone much larger than this one lies a single base away; base qualities are absent.

Peripheral blood CD8+ and CD4+ T cells from healthy donors, Susac syndrome patients and multiple sclerosis patients were profiled by high-throughput TCR beta sequencing. The multiple sclerosis controls were treatment-naive patients who had stable or active relapsing-remitting disease and met the revised McDonald criteria. Bulk CD8+ and CD4+ T cells were purified by magnetic negative isolation, whereas CD8+ TEMRA cells were enriched by FACS. Blood was collected in EDTA tubes and processed within 24 hours, with PBMCs isolated through density gradient centrifugation. PBMCs intended for TCR sequencing were cryopreserved in liquid nitrogen and thawed later in a water bath at 37 degrees C. Purity of sorted or isolated CD4+, CD8+ and CD8+ TEMRA cells was at least 90%. RNA was extracted using the RNeasy kit, and 0.5 to 1 microgram was reverse transcribed with random hexamers. The immunoSEQ multiplex PCR assay, which covers 54 Vbeta and 13 Jbeta segments, was used to amplify TCR beta CDR3 regions. PCR amplification bias was corrected by using a synthetic template baseline for primer optimization and computational correction. Processing in the source paper ran as follows. Reads were assigned to V, D and J genes according to IMGT and analyzed in immunoSEQ Analyzer, with only productive sequences retained. To calculate clonality, Shannon entropy was normalized by log2 of the number of productive unique sequences and then subtracted from one. For each patient and control, public and private clones were evaluated within the 100 most prevalent clones. A clone was defined as Susac-specific if it was absent from the healthy and MS cohorts, from 1052 published viral clones and from other ImmuneACCESS disease sequences. TCRdb reanalyzed the raw reads on its own, using fastp at Q25 for trimming and MiXCR for clone calling, and kept in-frame beta chains. Rows with one shared CDR3 protein collapse into an entry with the most common genes and DNA. The V and J calls and clone size come from TCRdb's table, not from the authors' own analysis. Recorded for this sample are 50,000 or so distinct CDR3 sequences; roughly 93% of them occurred a single time. Approximately 0.49% of the sample rests with the top ten.

Deletion took 6 bases off V and 7 bases off J, with a span of 19 bases between the germline ends. The CDR3, cysteine through phenylalanine, is 14 amino acids long. The entry retains the CDR3 DNA only, 42 bases that are in frame from base 1. As encoded in the germline V gene, CDR1 is MGHRA while CDR2 is YSYEKL. The V and J genes are TRBV4-1 and TRBJ2-7; no confident D gene assignment can be made. This TCR derives from a human donor with multiple sclerosis. The material sequenced was CD8+ T cells from PBMCs. Here is the DNA: TGCGCCAGCAGGCCCAGACTGACGGTGGGGGAGCAGTACTTC. Protein translation: CASRPRLTVGEQYF.